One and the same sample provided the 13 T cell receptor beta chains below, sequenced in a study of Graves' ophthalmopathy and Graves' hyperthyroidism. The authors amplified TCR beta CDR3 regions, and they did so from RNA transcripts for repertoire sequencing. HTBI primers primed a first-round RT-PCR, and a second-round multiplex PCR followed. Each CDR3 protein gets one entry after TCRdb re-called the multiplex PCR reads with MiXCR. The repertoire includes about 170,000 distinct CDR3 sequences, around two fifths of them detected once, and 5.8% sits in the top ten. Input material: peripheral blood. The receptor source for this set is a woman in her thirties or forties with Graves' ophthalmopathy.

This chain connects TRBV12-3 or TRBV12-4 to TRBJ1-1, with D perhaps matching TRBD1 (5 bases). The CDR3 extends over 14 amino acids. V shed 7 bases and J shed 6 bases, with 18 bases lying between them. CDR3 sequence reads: CASTLTAGDAEAFF. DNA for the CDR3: TGTGCCAGCACCTTGACAGCTGGGGACGCTGAAGCTTTCTTT.

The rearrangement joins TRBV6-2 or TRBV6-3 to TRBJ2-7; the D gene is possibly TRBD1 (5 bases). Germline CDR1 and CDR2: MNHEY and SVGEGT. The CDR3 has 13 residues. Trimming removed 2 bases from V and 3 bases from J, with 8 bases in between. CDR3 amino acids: CASSYADSYEQYF. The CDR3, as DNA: TGTGCCAGCAGTTACGCAGACAGCTACGAGCAGTACTTC.

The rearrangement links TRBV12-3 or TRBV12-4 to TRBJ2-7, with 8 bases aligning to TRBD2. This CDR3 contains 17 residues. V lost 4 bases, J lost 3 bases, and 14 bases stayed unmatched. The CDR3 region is CASSSTSAGLLSYEQYF. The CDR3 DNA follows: TGTGCCAGCAGTTCGACTAGCGCGGGGCTCCTAAGCTACGAGCAGTACTTC.

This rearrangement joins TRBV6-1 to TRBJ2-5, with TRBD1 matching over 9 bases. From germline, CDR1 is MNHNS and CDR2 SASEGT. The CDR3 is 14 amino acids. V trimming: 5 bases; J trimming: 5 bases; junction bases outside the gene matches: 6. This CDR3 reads CASSRDRVSETQYF. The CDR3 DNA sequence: TGTGCCAGCAGTCGGGACAGGGTGTCGGAGACCCAGTACTTC.

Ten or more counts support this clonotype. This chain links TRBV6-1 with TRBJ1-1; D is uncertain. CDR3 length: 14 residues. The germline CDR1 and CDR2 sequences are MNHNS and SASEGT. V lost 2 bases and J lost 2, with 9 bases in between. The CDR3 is CASSEPPLNTEAFF. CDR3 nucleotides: TGTGCCAGCAGTGAACCCCCTCTAAACACTGAAGCTTTCTTT.

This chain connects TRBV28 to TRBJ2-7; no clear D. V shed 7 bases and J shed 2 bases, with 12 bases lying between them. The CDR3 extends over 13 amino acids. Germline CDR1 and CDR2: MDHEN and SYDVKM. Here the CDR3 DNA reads TGTGCCAGCACGGCGACGGAACCCTACGAGCAGTACTTC. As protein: CASTATEPYEQYF. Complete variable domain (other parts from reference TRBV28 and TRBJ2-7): DVKVTQSSRYLVKRTGEKVFLECVQDMDHENMFWYRQDPGLGLRLIYFSYDVKMKEKGDIPEGYSVSREKKERFSLILESASTNQTSMYLCASTATEPYEQYFGPGTRLTVT.

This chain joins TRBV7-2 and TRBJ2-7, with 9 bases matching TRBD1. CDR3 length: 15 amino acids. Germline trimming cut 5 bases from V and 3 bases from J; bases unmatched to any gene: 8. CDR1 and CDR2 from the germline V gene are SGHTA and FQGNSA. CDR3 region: CASSADRGGHYEQYF. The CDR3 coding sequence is TGTGCCAGCAGCGCGGACAGGGGAGGTCACTACGAGCAGTACTTC.

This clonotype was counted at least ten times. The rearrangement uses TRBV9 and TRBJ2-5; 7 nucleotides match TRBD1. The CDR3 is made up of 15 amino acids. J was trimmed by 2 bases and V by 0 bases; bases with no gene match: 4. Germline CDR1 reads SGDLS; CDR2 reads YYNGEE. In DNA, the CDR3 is TGTGCCAGCAGCGTAGGAGTCAGGGGGCAAGAGACCCAGTACTTC. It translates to CASSVGVRGQETQYF. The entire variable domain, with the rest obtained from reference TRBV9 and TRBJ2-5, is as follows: DSGVTQTPKHLITATGQRVTLRCSPRSGDLSVYWYQQSLDQGLQFLIQYYNGEERAKGNILERFSAQQFPDLHSELNLSSLELGDSALYFCASSVGVRGQETQYFGPGTRLLVL.

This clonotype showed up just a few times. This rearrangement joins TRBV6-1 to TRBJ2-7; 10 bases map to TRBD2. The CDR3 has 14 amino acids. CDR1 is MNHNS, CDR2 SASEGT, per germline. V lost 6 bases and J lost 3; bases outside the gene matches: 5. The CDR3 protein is CASRSLAGDYEQYF. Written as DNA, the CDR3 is TGTGCCAGCAGATCTCTAGCGGGAGACTACGAGCAGTACTTC.

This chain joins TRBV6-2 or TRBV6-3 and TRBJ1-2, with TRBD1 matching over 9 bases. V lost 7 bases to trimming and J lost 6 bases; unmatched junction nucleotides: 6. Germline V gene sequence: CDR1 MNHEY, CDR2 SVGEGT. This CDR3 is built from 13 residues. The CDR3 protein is CASTEGQGNGYTF. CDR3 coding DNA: TGTGCCAGCACCGAGGGACAGGGTAATGGCTACACCTTC.

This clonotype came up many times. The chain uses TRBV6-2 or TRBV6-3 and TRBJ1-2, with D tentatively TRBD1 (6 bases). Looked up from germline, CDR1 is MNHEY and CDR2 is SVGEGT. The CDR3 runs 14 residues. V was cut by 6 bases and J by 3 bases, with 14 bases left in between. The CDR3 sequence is CASRPLQGYYGYTF. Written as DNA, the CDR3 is TGTGCCAGCAGGCCACTACAGGGATACTATGGCTACACCTTC.

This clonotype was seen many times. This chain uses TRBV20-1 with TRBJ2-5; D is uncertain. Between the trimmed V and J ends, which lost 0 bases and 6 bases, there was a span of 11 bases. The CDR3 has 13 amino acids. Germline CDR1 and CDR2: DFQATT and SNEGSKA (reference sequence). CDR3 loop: CSARDLPAQTQYF. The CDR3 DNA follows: TGCAGTGCTAGAGATCTCCCGGCACAGACCCAGTACTTC.

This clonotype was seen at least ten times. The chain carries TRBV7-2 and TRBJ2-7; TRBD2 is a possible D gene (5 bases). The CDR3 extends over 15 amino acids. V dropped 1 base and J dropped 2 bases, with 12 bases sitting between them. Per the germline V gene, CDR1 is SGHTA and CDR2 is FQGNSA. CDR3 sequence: CASSLGGGLAYEQYF. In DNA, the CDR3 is TGTGCCAGCAGCTTAGGCGGCGGGTTGGCCTACGAGCAGTACTTC.